This is a list of T cell receptor beta chains from one sample in a study of T cell responses to AZD1222 COVID-19 vaccine. Profiled with immunoSEQ multiplex PCR; TCRdb holds only in-frame clones, not every one. Of 100,000 to 150,000 clones detected, roughly 88% appear once; the ten largest clones hold around 4.5%. The sample was peripheral blood, taken on day 0 of MenACWY control vaccination. The receptor source for this set is an adult in good health. Each CDR3 is given with its conserved first and last residue.

V gene: TRBV27
CDR3 protein: CASSLGVSGRAGTDTQYF

V gene: TRBV15
CDR3 protein: CATSRDRAHYGYTF

V gene: TRBV6-2/TRBV6-3
CDR3 protein: CASSYFGPGQGRYEQFF

V gene: TRBV10-2
CDR3 protein: CASARDRGYNEQFF

V gene: TRBV28
CDR3 protein: CASSYDPGADRAQPQHF

V gene: TRBV5-6
CDR3 protein: CASSLTAGGTYEQYF

V gene: TRBV29-1
CDR3 protein: CSVDNRENEQFF

V gene: TRBV6-5
CDR3 protein: CASSDSPHTQYF

V gene: TRBV19
CDR3 protein: CASSIRTSGRDEQYF

V gene: TRBV18
CDR3 protein: CASSERTSSGANVLTF

V gene: TRBV18
CDR3 protein: CASSADRGRIDNEQFF

V gene: TRBV4-2
CDR3 protein: CASSHPGEGGWTNEKLFF

V gene: TRBV5-6
CDR3 protein: CASSGGQRSTDTQYF

V gene: TRBV9
CDR3 protein: CASSERDSPGELFF

V gene: TRBV4-2
CDR3 protein: CASSQDRDRGNQPQHF

V gene: TRBV24-1
CDR3 protein: CATNPGQGTGELFF

V gene: TRBV11-2
CDR3 protein: CASSLDGRGDQPQHF

V gene: TRBV19
CDR3 protein: CASSPDVGWENSPLHF

V gene: TRBV30
CDR3 protein: CAWSGAVDIGELFF

V gene: TRBV6-5
CDR3 protein: CASSAGTGNYEQYF

V gene: TRBV7-8
CDR3 protein: CASSNDRGETQYF

V gene: TRBV19
CDR3 protein: CASSIDDGPNYGYTF

V gene: TRBV5-4
CDR3 protein: CASSPGLAGDEQFF